This TCR beta chain stems from a study of blood T cell repertoires in COVID-19. Across the whole study: The samples span acute and convalescent COVID-19 from the United States, Italy and Spain. In each case, the material was cDNA or gDNA derived from T cells, B-cell-depleted T cells, or PBMCs.

The germline V and J ends were trimmed by 5 bases and 7 bases, with 18 bases remaining between them. Germline CDR1 is SGHTA and CDR2 is FQGNSA. The CDR3 is 14 residues long. Per the original methods: Researchers report that nucleated cell counts were estimated from reference gene primer amplification. Using immunoSEQ multiplex PCR, the repertoire was profiled, and TCRdb retains in-frame clones only, with some absent. V, J and clone size were drawn from that table, and D and trimming were deduced from the DNA. The repertoire holds roughly 81,000 clones, with roughly four fifths as singletons. The clonotype was recovered from a man aged 60 to 69 with acute or convalescent COVID-19. What was sequenced was peripheral blood. V is TRBV7-2 and J is TRBJ2-7, with TRBD2 as a possible D gene (6 bases). For the CDR3, the DNA is TGTGCCAGCAGCCCCTATAGCGGTTTGAGGGAGCAGTACTTC. This codes for CASSPYSGLREQYF. Full variable domain (rest looked up from reference TRBV7-2 and TRBJ2-7): GAGVSQSPSNKVTEKGKDVELRCDPISGHTALYWYRQSLGQGLEFLIYFQGNSAPDKSGLPSDRFSAERTGGSVSTLTIQRTQQEDSAVYLCASSPYSGLREQYFGPGTRLTVT.